These 18 T cell receptor beta chains share one sample of origin, sequenced in a study of cytomegalovirus exposure and HLA in healthy donors. PCR used 60 Vbeta primers and 13 Jbeta primers. The assay was immunoSEQ multiplex PCR, and TCRdb's table has in-frame clones only and misses some. Of about 120,000 clones listed, under 20% are singletons. Material: PBMCs. Source of these receptors: a female donor in good health and CMV-seropositive.

CDR3 loop: CASSALDSPLSEKLFF. The DNA of the CDR3 is TGTGCCAGCAGTGCCTTGGACAGCCCCCTGAGTGAAAAACTGTTTTTT. This rearrangement joins TRBV27 to TRBJ1-4, with TRBD1 as a possible D gene (6 bases). The germline gives CDR1 MNHEY, CDR2 SMNVEV (reference sequence). V was shortened by 5 bases and J by 7 bases, with 20 bases between the two germline ends. This CDR3 comprises 16 residues. Full variable domain (missing parts from reference TRBV27 and TRBJ1-4): EAQVTQNPRYLITVTGKKLTVTCSQNMNHEYMSWYRQDPGLGLRQIYYSMNVEVTDKGDVPEGYKVSRKEKRNFPLILESPSPNQTSLYFCASSALDSPLSEKLFFGSGTQLSVL.

The chain employs TRBV18 and TRBJ2-5; 8 bases match TRBD2. Trimming took 5 bases from V and 5 from J; bases not matched to a gene: 10. The length of the CDR3 is 15 residues. Germline V gene sequence: CDR1 KGHSH, CDR2 LQKENI. The CDR3 here is CASSSTRLALETQYF. The CDR3, as DNA: TGTGCCAGCTCATCTACCAGACTAGCGCTGGAGACCCAGTACTTC.

The gene calls are TRBV7-3 and TRBJ2-3; tentative D call: TRBD2 (6 bases). The CDR3 is 15 residues long. Trimming took 4 bases from V and 2 from J, leaving 13 bases between them. The germline V gene encodes CDR1 SGHTA and CDR2 FQGTGA. The CDR3 region has the DNA TGTGCCAGCAGCTCGGGAGCGAGAAACACAGATACGCAGTATTTT. Its translation: CASSSGARNTDTQYF.

This clone came up a few times. The rearrangement uses TRBV30 and TRBJ2-3; 12 bases line up with TRBD2. The CDR3 totals 15 residues. Germline V gives CDR1 GTSNPN, CDR2 SVGIG (reference sequence). The J segment lost 6 bases and the V segment lost 3 bases, leaving 7 bases of the junction unmatched. CDR3 nucleotides: TGTGCCTGGAGCGCCGGACTAGCGGGACCGGATACGCAGTATTTT. It codes for CAWSAGLAGPDTQYF.

The chain is built from TRBV28 and TRBJ1-2; D remains ambiguous. The length of the CDR3 is 12 residues. Per germline, CDR1 MDHEN and CDR2 SYDVKM. V lost 7 bases and J lost 8, with 14 bases in between. CDR3 loop: CASTSAVNGYTF. In DNA, the CDR3 is TGTGCCAGCACTTCGGCGGTAAACGGCTACACCTTC.

The chain recombines TRBV28 with TRBJ2-1, with 7 nucleotides matching TRBD2. Trimming cost V 7 bases and J 6 bases; bases outside gene matches: 12. Germline assignment: CDR1 MDHEN and CDR2 SYDVKM. The CDR3 runs 15 residues. CDR3 DNA sequence: TGTGCCAGCAACCCTTGGACTAGAGGAGGCAATGAGCAGTTCTTC. Residues: CASNPWTRGGNEQFF.

This clone was picked up a small number of times. The rearrangement uses TRBV6-5 and TRBJ1-1; D is uncertain. Germline V gene data show CDR1 as MNHEY and CDR2 as SVGAGI. This CDR3 has 14 residues. V lost 6 bases and J lost 4, with 15 bases in between. This CDR3 is CASRKVSGSTEAFF. The CDR3 DNA sequence: TGTGCCAGCAGGAAGGTATCCGGGAGCACTGAAGCTTTCTTT.

This clone appeared a few times. The chain has TRBV4-1 and TRBJ2-7, with a possible D match to TRBD1 (6 bases). The CDR3 runs to 13 residues. Germline V lookup: CDR1 MGHRA, CDR2 YSYEKL. V lost 2 bases and J lost 9, with 14 bases in between. CDR3 DNA sequence: TGCGCCAGCAGCCAATTCAGGGGTAGAAGGCAGTACTTC. Its translation: CASSQFRGRRQYF.

This clone was counted between two and nine times. The chain recombines TRBV9 with TRBJ2-1, with TRBD2 matching over 10 bases. Germline trimming cut 3 bases from V and 10 bases from J; bases unmatched to any gene: 13. CDR3 length equals 16 residues. Germline assignment: CDR1 SGDLS and CDR2 YYNGEE. The CDR3: CASSAAGTSVWEEQFF. In DNA, the CDR3 is TGTGCCAGCAGCGCAGCCGGGACTAGCGTTTGGGAGGAGCAGTTCTTC.

This clone was seen a few times. The V gene is TRBV25-1, the J gene TRBJ1-2, with 11 bases identical to TRBD1. Germline CDR1 and CDR2: MGHDK and SYGVNS. With 3 bases clipped from V and 4 bases from J, the junction kept 7 bases outside the gene matches. The length of the CDR3 is 16 residues. The CDR3 sequence: CASSDSRTGGVYGYTF. The CDR3 nucleotides read TGTGCCAGCAGTGATTCCCGGACAGGGGGCGTCTATGGCTACACCTTC.

This clone showed up just a few times. The chain combines TRBV5-4 with TRBJ1-1; tentative D call: TRBD1 (5 bases). Trimming took 5 bases from V and 0 from J, leaving 14 bases between them. The CDR3 sequence is 15 residues long. CDR1 SGHNT and CDR2 YYREEE come from the germline V gene (reference sequence). The CDR3 DNA sequence: TGTGCCAGCAGGTCTACCACGGGGGTGAACACTGAAGCTTTCTTT. Translation gives CASRSTTGVNTEAFF.

This clone was observed a handful of times. This chain joins TRBV7-6 and TRBJ1-3; 9 positions agree with TRBD1. Germline CDR1 SGHVS, CDR2 FNYEAQ. The CDR3 has 14 residues. J lost 2 bases, V lost 5 bases, and 1 base had no gene match. DNA of the CDR3: TGTGCCAGCAGCCGACAGGGGGCTGGAAACACCATATATTTT. Translating it yields CASSRQGAGNTIYF.

CDR3 protein: CASSLGSGRETQYF. In DNA, the CDR3 is TGCGCCAGCAGCTTGGGATCGGGGAGGGAGACCCAGTACTTC. The rearrangement links TRBV5-1 to TRBJ2-5, with a weak D call TRBD2 (6 bases). The CDR3 sequence is 14 residues long. V lost 0 bases and J 5 bases, leaving 11 bases between the germline ends. Germline lookup yields CDR1 SGHRS and CDR2 YFSETQ.

This clone was picked up a small number of times. The chain employs TRBV27 and TRBJ1-1; 7 bases fit TRBD1. Losses at the gene ends were 6 bases for V and 1 base for J; bases not matched to a gene: 5. CDR1 is MNHEY, CDR2 SMNVEV, per germline (reference sequence). The CDR3 covers 14 residues. The CDR3 DNA is TGTGCCAGCAGGACAGGGTATGGGAACACTGAAGCTTTCTTT. It is translated as CASRTGYGNTEAFF.

This clone showed up just a few times. The chain carries TRBV5-1 and TRBJ1-4; D ambiguous. The ends were cut back, 0 bases at V and 8 bases at J, with 11 bases in the middle. This CDR3 has 14 amino acids. The germline CDR1 and CDR2 sequences are SGHRS and YFSETQ. In DNA, the CDR3 is TGCGCCAGCAGCTTGGGTCCCCTAGGAGAAAAACTGTTTTTT. This sequence encodes CASSLGPLGEKLFF.

This chain connects TRBV7-2 to TRBJ2-7, with 13 bases fitting TRBD2. Germline lookup yields CDR1 SGHTA and CDR2 FQGNSA. The ends lost 0 bases at V and 3 bases at J; junction bases unmatched: 5. This CDR3 contains 17 residues. The CDR3 DNA reads TGTGCCAGCAGCTTAGCCCCGAGACTAGCGGGAGGCTACGAGCAGTACTTC. Translation gives CASSLAPRLAGGYEQYF.

This clone has ten or more counts. The V and J genes are TRBV5-1 and TRBJ1-4; 8 bases match TRBD1. V gave up 4 bases and J gave up 0 bases; unmatched junction bases: 2. CDR3 length: 15 amino acids. In germline, CDR1 is SGHRS, CDR2 YFSETQ. For the CDR3, the DNA is TGCGCCAGCAGCCCGGGACAGGCAACTAATGAAAAACTGTTTTTT. It yields the protein CASSPGQATNEKLFF.

This clone was counted between two and nine times. The chain joins TRBV27 to TRBJ2-1; D unclear. CDR1 is MNHEY and CDR2 is SMNVEV in the germline V gene (reference sequence). The length of the CDR3 is 19 residues. Trimming took 6 bases from V and 1 from J, leaving 25 bases between them. The CDR3 reads CASSPNTVTLGRSYNEQFF. The DNA of the CDR3 is TGTGCCAGCAGCCCAAATACAGTTACCTTAGGTAGGTCCTACAATGAGCAGTTCTTC.